These T cell receptor beta chains were read from a single sample in a study of T-cell reconstitution after alpha-beta-depleted transplantation in children. TCRdb re-derived calls from the PCR reads in MiXCR, one entry per CDR3 protein. The sample has 200,000 to 250,000 distinct CDR3 sequences, approximately 10% seen once. This specimen consisted of PBMCs, obtained before TCRalphabeta/CD19-depleted stem cell transplant. The receptors here all came from a child under two years old with acute myeloid leukemia, due to receive a stem cell transplant. Both conserved end residues are part of each CDR3. Each record gives: clone size, V gene, J gene, D gene, CDR3 DNA, CDR3 protein. The D gene is left open where the match is weak. The size of a clone is reported for some rows only, either as once, few or many, or as a class for expanded clones.

NA,TRBV21-1,TRBJ2-7,NA,TGTGCCAGCAGCAAAGGACTAGAGCAGCAGTACTTC,CASSKGLEQQYF
once,TRBV7-8,TRBJ2-2,NA,TGTGCCAGCAGCTTAGAGGGGGGAAAGGCCGGGGAGCTGTTTTTT,CASSLEGGKAGELFF
many,TRBV10-3,TRBJ1-1,NA,TGTGCCATCAGTGGCCGGGAAGCGGTCACTGAAGCTTTCTTT,CAISGREAVTEAFF
many,TRBV10-3,TRBJ2-2,TRBD1,TGTGCCATCAGTGACCCGGGACAGGTCACCGGGGAGCTGTTTTTT,CAISDPGQVTGELFF
many,TRBV5-4,TRBJ2-3,NA,TGTGCCAGCAGCCTGAGGACAGTGATTAGCACAGATACGCAGTATTTT,CASSLRTVISTDTQYF
many,TRBV12-3/TRBV12-4,TRBJ2-1,NA,TGTGCCAGCAGTTGGGGAGCCCGGTGGAATGAGCAGTTCTTC,CASSWGARWNEQFF
many,TRBV25-1,TRBJ2-2,NA,TGTGCCAGCAGTGTATACGGGACTCCCACCGGGGAGCTGTTTTTT,CASSVYGTPTGELFF
many,TRBV5-1,TRBJ2-3,TRBD2,TGCGCCAGCAGCTTGCCGGGAGGGCCTACAGATACGCAGTATTTT,CASSLPGGPTDTQYF
NA,TRBV19,TRBJ2-4,TRBD1,TGTGCCAGTAAAGGGACAGTTGGAAACATTCAGTACTTC,CASKGTVGNIQYF
many,TRBV7-2,TRBJ2-5,TRBD1,TGTGCCAGCAGCTTAGTAGGGACAGGGGGAGAGACCCAGTACTTC,CASSLVGTGGETQYF
NA,TRBV7-8,TRBJ2-5,NA,TGTGCCAGCAGCCTACGCCCAATAGCAGCCCTTGGGGAGACCCAGTACTTC,CASSLRPIAALGETQYF
NA,TRBV4-1,TRBJ1-4,TRBD1,TGCGCCAGCAGCCAATCGACAGGGGAAGGAGGCGAAAAACTGTTTTTT,CASSQSTGEGGEKLFF
many,TRBV7-2,TRBJ2-1,TRBD2,TGTGCCAGCAGCGCCGGGACTAGCTTCTACAATGAGCAGTTCTTC,CASSAGTSFYNEQFF
many,TRBV29-1,TRBJ2-5,NA,TGCAGCGTTGATCCGGGGGACCAAGAGACCCAGTACTTC,CSVDPGDQETQYF
many,TRBV3-1,TRBJ2-7,TRBD1,TGTGCCAGCAGCCAAACCGGGGACAGAGGATACGAGCAGTACTTC,CASSQTGDRGYEQYF
many,TRBV20-1,TRBJ2-5,NA,TGCAGTGCTAGCGAAGGGGATGAGACCCAGTACTTC,CSASEGDETQYF
many,TRBV2,TRBJ2-2,TRBD1,TGTGCCAGCAGTGAATTGGGACAGGGGAACACCGGGGAGCTGTTTTTT,CASSELGQGNTGELFF
few,TRBV19,TRBJ2-1,TRBD1,TGTGCCAGTAGCCTTACAGGGGGCAACCACAATGAGCAGTTCTTC,CASSLTGGNHNEQFF
few,TRBV7-3,TRBJ2-5,TRBD2,TGTGCCAGCAGCTTACTAGCGGGGCCGCAAGAGACCCAGTACTTC,CASSLLAGPQETQYF
many,TRBV5-5,TRBJ2-7,NA,TGTGCCAGCAGCTTGGCCCCACAGGCAAGCTACGAGCAGTACTTC,CASSLAPQASYEQYF
many,TRBV5-1,TRBJ2-5,TRBD1,TGCGCCAGCAGCCCGTCACCGGACAGGGGAGGGCAAGAGACCCAGTACTTC,CASSPSPDRGGQETQYF
many,TRBV4-2,TRBJ1-4,TRBD1,TGTGCCAGCAGCCAGGGGGACAGGGTGGCTAATGAAAAACTGTTTTTT,CASSQGDRVANEKLFF
many,TRBV20-1,TRBJ2-1,NA,TGCAGTGCTACTCCGGGGTACAATGAGCAGTTCTTC,CSATPGYNEQFF
many,TRBV7-2,TRBJ1-1,NA,TGTGCCAGCAGCACTCAGGGAAACACTGAAGCTTTCTTT,CASSTQGNTEAFF
many,TRBV7-3,TRBJ2-1,TRBD2,TGTGCCAGCAGCTCCGCCATAGCGGGGGCCCCTCTGTACAATGAGCAGTTCTTC,CASSSAIAGAPLYNEQFF
many,TRBV20-1,TRBJ1-1,NA,TGCAGTGCCCCACGAGGGAATCCCATGAACACTGAAGCTTTCTTT,CSAPRGNPMNTEAFF
many,TRBV5-1,TRBJ2-7,TRBD1,TGCGCCAGCAGCCAACTACAGGGGGTGAGCCCCTACGAGCAGTACTTC,CASSQLQGVSPYEQYF
NA,TRBV12-3/TRBV12-4,TRBJ2-3,TRBD2,TGTGCCAGCAGAAGGACTAGCCGTCCTGCAACAGTTACGCAGTATTTT,CASRRTSRPATVTQYF
few,TRBV5-1,TRBJ2-1,TRBD2,TGCGCCAGCAGCTTGGGGTTGCCGGGGGGCAATGAGCAGTTCTTC,CASSLGLPGGNEQFF
NA,TRBV7-9,TRBJ2-3,NA,TGTGCCAGCAGTTTCTGCACAGATACGCAGTATTTT,CASSFCTDTQYF
many,TRBV2,TRBJ2-1,TRBD2,TGTGCCAGCCTTCGGGGCGGGAGTCAGAATGAGCAGTTCTTC,CASLRGGSQNEQFF
many,TRBV7-2,TRBJ2-1,TRBD2,TGTGCCAGCAGCTTAGGACTAGCTTGGGGTGAGCAGTTCTTC,CASSLGLAWGEQFF
NA,TRBV5-4,TRBJ2-1,NA,TGTGCCAGCGGAGGGACAGTGAATGAGCAGTTCTTC,CASGGTVNEQFF
NA,TRBV7-2,TRBJ1-2,NA,TGTGCCAGCAGCCTTTCGGGCAGGGACTATGGCTACACCTTC,CASSLSGRDYGYTF
many,TRBV5-1,TRBJ2-7,NA,TGCGCCAGCAGCCAAACTTTTTCCCACGAGCAGTACTTC,CASSQTFSHEQYF
many,TRBV27,TRBJ2-1,TRBD2,TGTGCCAGCAGTGGACAAGGACTAGCGGGAGCTCGTGAGCAGTTCTTC,CASSGQGLAGAREQFF
many,TRBV20-1,TRBJ1-1,TRBD1,TGCAGTGCGACCGCGACAGGGGCGGTCCCTGAAGCTTTCTTT,CSATATGAVPEAFF
many,TRBV7-2,TRBJ2-1,NA,TGTGCCAGCAGCGCGCTGGGGGTTCCGAACAATGAGCAGTTCTTC,CASSALGVPNNEQFF
many,TRBV7-9,TRBJ2-7,NA,TGTGCCAGCAGCTTAGTTTGGCCGAGGAGCTCCTACGAGCAGTACTTC,CASSLVWPRSSYEQYF
many,TRBV7-9,TRBJ1-1,NA,TGTGCCAGCAGCTTAGTCTTCTCGGGGACTGAAGCTTTCTTT,CASSLVFSGTEAFF
many,TRBV12-3/TRBV12-4,TRBJ1-4,NA,TGTGCCAGCACCGCGGACCCGGCAACTAATGAAAAACTGTTTTTT,CASTADPATNEKLFF
many,TRBV11-2,TRBJ2-1,TRBD2,TGTGCCAGCAGCTTAACTAGCGGGAGTAAGGGTGAGCAGTTCTTC,CASSLTSGSKGEQFF
many,TRBV5-1,TRBJ2-7,NA,TGCGCCAGCAGCTTGGGCAGGGGCTTATACGAGCAGTACTTC,CASSLGRGLYEQYF
many,TRBV7-2,TRBJ2-7,TRBD1,TGTGCCAGCACCCTAAGGGACAGGGTACCCTACGAGCAGTACTTC,CASTLRDRVPYEQYF
many,TRBV28,TRBJ2-1,TRBD2,TGTGCCAGCAGTTTAGAGCGGGGGCGGTACAATGAGCAGTTCTTC,CASSLERGRYNEQFF
many,TRBV7-2,TRBJ2-3,NA,TGTGCCAGCAGTTTAACGGGGTTTAAAGAATCAGATACGCAGTATTTT,CASSLTGFKESDTQYF
many,TRBV7-2,TRBJ1-1,NA,TGTGCCAGCAGCCCCGAAGGGGGTGGGAACACTGAAGCTTTCTTT,CASSPEGGGNTEAFF
NA,TRBV27,TRBJ2-5,TRBD1,TGTGCCAGCAGTTTATGGGGACAGGGAGGGGAGACCCAGTACTTC,CASSLWGQGGETQYF
many,TRBV28,TRBJ2-7,NA,TGTGCCAGCAGTTTAATACGTTCCGAGCAGTACTTC,CASSLIRSEQYF
NA,TRBV9,TRBJ2-1,NA,TGTGCCAGCAGCAGAACCCGGGGTGAGCAGTTCTTC,CASSRTRGEQFF
many,TRBV12-3/TRBV12-4,TRBJ2-5,NA,TGTGCCAGCACCACCGAGCTGGGGGGGACCCAGTACTTC,CASTTELGGTQYF
many,TRBV20-1,TRBJ2-7,NA,TGCAGTGCTAAGGGAGGCTGGGGGTCCTACGAGCAGTACTTC,CSAKGGWGSYEQYF